Presented here are 10 T cell receptor beta chains from one specimen sequenced in a study of OX40 agonist ivuxolimab in advanced cancers. Produced via immunoSEQ multiplex PCR; TCRdb's table is partial and in-frame only. Counted here are about 54,000 clones, about 87% occurring once; the ten biggest clones make up roughly 3%. Material: CD4+ or CD8+ T cells sorted from blood, obtained in a trial of the OX40 agonist ivuxolimab. The receptor source for this set is an adult with an advanced solid tumor such as melanoma, head and neck, liver or kidney cancer.

The chain is built from TRBV7-2 and TRBJ2-3; D may be TRBD1 (7 bases). V gave up 5 bases and J gave up 3 bases, with 18 bases separating them. CDR3 length equals 16 residues. The germline V gene encodes CDR1 SGHTA and CDR2 FQGNSA. This CDR3 is CASSPDRGTVTDTQYF. CDR3 in DNA: TGTGCCAGCAGCCCTGACCGCGGGACAGTTACAGATACGCAGTATTTT.

In the case of this clone: Germline is not matched at one junction end, which may reflect a read error. The chain combines TRBV7-7 with TRBJ2-5; 10 bases line up with TRBD1. Germline V gene sequence: CDR1 SSHAT, CDR2 FNYEAQ (reference sequence). CDR3 size: 13 residues. For the CDR3, the DNA is TGTGCTAGCAGCTTGGACAGGGGGGAGACCCAGTACTTC. This sequence encodes CASSLDRGETQYF.

V and J are TRBV6-5 and TRBJ1-6, with 8 bases matching TRBD1. CDR3 length: 15 residues. V lost 4 bases to trimming and J lost 10 bases; unmatched junction nucleotides: 9. The germline gives CDR1 MNHEY, CDR2 SVGAGI. The CDR3 region is CASSSRTGLMSPLHF. The CDR3 DNA is TGTGCCAGCAGTTCCAGGACAGGGCTAATGTCACCCCTCCACTTT.

DNA for the CDR3: TGTGCCAGCAGCAAACGACAGGGAGCCGCAGATACGCAGTATTTT. The encoded protein is CASSKRQGAADTQYF. The gene calls are TRBV13 and TRBJ2-3; 7 bases agree with TRBD1. The CDR3 is made up of 15 amino acids. The J segment lost 4 bases and the V segment lost 5 bases, leaving 9 bases of the junction unmatched. Germline assignment: CDR1 PRHDT and CDR2 FYEKMQ (reference sequence).

This clone appeared once. V gene TRBV4-3 combines with J gene TRBJ2-6; D gene ambiguous. The ends were cut back, 1 base at V and 0 bases at J, with 7 bases in the middle. This CDR3 has 16 amino acids. Germline CDR1 is LGHNA and CDR2 is YSLEER. CDR3 amino acids: CASSQVAGSGANVLTF. The CDR3 bases are TGCGCCAGCAGCCAAGTTGCAGGCTCTGGGGCCAACGTCCTGACTTTC.

The chain carries TRBV6-1 and TRBJ2-7, with D perhaps given as TRBD1 or TRBD2 (5 bases each). The CDR3 has 15 amino acids. Per the germline V gene, CDR1 is MNHNS and CDR2 is SASEGT. V was pared by 10 bases and J by 2 bases, with 21 bases between. CDR3 DNA sequence: TGTGCCACCCTCCCCGCTCCCGGGACCGCCTACGAGCAGTACTTC. Translating gives CATLPAPGTAYEQYF.

This clone was counted a single time. The chain uses TRBV5-1 and TRBJ2-1, with 11 bases matching TRBD2. There are 14 residues in the CDR3. In germline, CDR1 is SGHRS, CDR2 YFSETQ. The ends lost 2 bases at V and 9 bases at J; junction bases unmatched: 4. In DNA form, the CDR3 reads TGCGCCAGCAGCTTTAGACTAGCGGGAAGTGAGCAGTTCTTC. Translating gives CASSFRLAGSEQFF.

The J gene is TRBJ2-7, the V gene TRBV18; no clear D gene. CDR1 and CDR2 (germline): KGHSH, LQKENI. This CDR3 contains 12 residues. Trimming took off 2 bases at V and 3 bases at J, with 5 bases between the two ends. The CDR3 DNA sequence: TGTGCCAGCTCACCAGACGGCTACGAGCAGTACTTC. Its protein is CASSPDGYEQYF.

The gene calls are TRBV5-5 and TRBJ2-1; D tentatively reads TRBD1 or TRBD2 (6 bases each). The germline V gene has CDR1 SGHKS and CDR2 YYEKEE (reference sequence). Trimming took 7 bases from V and 1 from J, leaving 15 bases between them. This CDR3 spans 15 amino acids. The CDR3 coding sequence is TGTGCCAGCCTCTGGGGGGCAGGGTCCTACAATGAGCAGTTCTTC. This gives the protein CASLWGAGSYNEQFF.

V is TRBV13 and J is TRBJ1-2; no definite D call. The CDR3 spans 13 residues. V lost 1 base to trimming and J lost 2 bases, with 5 bases between them. Germline V lookup: CDR1 PRHDT, CDR2 FYEKMQ (reference sequence). The CDR3 loop is CASSLDRNYGYTF. Written as DNA, the CDR3 is TGTGCCAGCAGCTTAGACCGAAACTATGGCTACACCTTC.